This entry features one T cell receptor (beta chain) sequence. The CDR3 runs to 15 residues. Trimming removed 8 bases at V and 3 bases at J, with 19 bases between. The V gene's germline CDR1 is LNHDA and CDR2 SQIVND (reference sequence). This sample was taken from a study of blood T cell repertoires in COVID-19. Looking at the study overall: There were acute and convalescent COVID-19 samples, and they came from the United States, Italy and Spain. The analysed material was cDNA or gDNA that came from T cells, B-cell-depleted T cells, or PBMCs.

In the original workflow: The assay estimated nucleated cells by amplifying reference gene primers. Profiled with immunoSEQ multiplex PCR; TCRdb holds only in-frame clones, not every one. D and trimming were read from the DNA, whereas the V and J calls and clone size are those reported in that table. The sample records around 190,000 clones, around 89% being singletons. Sequences were obtained from peripheral blood. The rearrangement links TRBV19 to TRBJ2-5; tentative D call: TRBD1 (6 bases). The clonotype comes from a man younger than 35 who had recovered from COVID-19. In DNA form, the CDR3 reads TGTGCCAGTCTTTCAAGGTCAAAGGGGGAAGAGACCCAGTACTTC. This translates into CASLSRSKGEETQYF.